One T cell receptor (beta chain) is described in this entry. Its antigen is still unknown. Every isolated RNA sample was fully reverse transcribed, so sequencing captured expressed TCRB transcripts. Assay used: immunoSEQ multiplex PCR; TCRdb lists only in-frame clones, some missing. The table includes about 150,000 clones, 13% detected once. The data were obtained in a study of beta chain features in type 1 diabetes. All sorted populations exceeded 95% purity. Overall study findings and caveats: A possible short-template PCR bias applies equally to patients and controls. Among type 1 diabetes patients, VDJ junctions had fewer insertions and more deletions. Across all four CD4+ subsets, people with type 1 diabetes showed modestly shorter TCRB CDR3s. Within the patient group, naive, central memory and Treg TCRB repertoires appeared more similar to each other than within healthy donors.

V was trimmed by 5 bases and J by 2 bases, leaving 10 bases between them. CDR3 length: 14 residues. CDR1 is SGHVS and CDR2 is FQNEAQ in the germline V gene. Input material: central memory CD4+ T cells from blood. This chain joins TRBV7-8 and TRBJ2-1; no firm D call. The TCR comes from a man younger than 30 with type 1 diabetes. The CDR3 sequence is CASSLTATYNEQFF. CDR3 DNA: TGTGCCAGCAGCCTGACTGCAACCTACAATGAGCAGTTCTTC.